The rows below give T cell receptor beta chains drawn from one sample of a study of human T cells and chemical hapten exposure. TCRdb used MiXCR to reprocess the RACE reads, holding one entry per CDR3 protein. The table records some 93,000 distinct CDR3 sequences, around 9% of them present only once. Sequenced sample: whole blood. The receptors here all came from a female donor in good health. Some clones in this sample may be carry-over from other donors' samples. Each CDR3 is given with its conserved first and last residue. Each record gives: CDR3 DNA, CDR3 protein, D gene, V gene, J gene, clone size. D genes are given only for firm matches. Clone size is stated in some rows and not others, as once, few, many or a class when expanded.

CDR3nt: TGTGCCAGCAGCAAAGGACAGGGTCCTATATACAATGAGCAGTTCTTC
CDR3aa: CASSKGQGPIYNEQFF
d_gene: TRBD1
v_gene: TRBV7-9
j_gene: TRBJ2-1
abundance: few

CDR3nt: TGTGCCAGCAGTTTGGGGGAGGATCAGCCCCAGCATTTT
CDR3aa: CASSLGEDQPQHF
d_gene: -
v_gene: TRBV6-5
j_gene: TRBJ1-5
abundance: -

CDR3nt: TGTGCCTGGACCCCCGGGCAGGGGGCAGGCGGGGAGCTGTTTTTT
CDR3aa: CAWTPGQGAGGELFF
d_gene: TRBD1
v_gene: TRBV30
j_gene: TRBJ2-2
abundance: -

CDR3nt: TGTGCCAGCAGCCAAGCTGCAGGGATCGGTGAAGCTTTCTTT
CDR3aa: CASSQAAGIGEAFF
d_gene: -
v_gene: TRBV3-1
j_gene: TRBJ1-1
abundance: -

CDR3nt: TGTGCCAGCAGTGAAGCCCATAATGAGCAGTTCTTC
CDR3aa: CASSEAHNEQFF
d_gene: -
v_gene: TRBV6-1
j_gene: TRBJ2-1
abundance: many

CDR3nt: TGTGCCAGCAGGGGGGACTCGGAGACCCAGTACTTC
CDR3aa: CASRGDSETQYF
d_gene: -
v_gene: TRBV9
j_gene: TRBJ2-5
abundance: few

CDR3nt: TGCAGCGTTGTGGGGGGGCTCGGCCCTGAAGCTTTCTTT
CDR3aa: CSVVGGLGPEAFF
d_gene: -
v_gene: TRBV29-1
j_gene: TRBJ1-1
abundance: few

CDR3nt: TGTGCCAGCAAGAAGACCAGCTCCTACGAGCAGTACTTC
CDR3aa: CASKKTSSYEQYF
d_gene: -
v_gene: TRBV7-9
j_gene: TRBJ2-7
abundance: few

CDR3nt: TGTGCCAGCAGCTTGCCAAGTGGCGGGATTAGCACAGATACGCAGTATTTT
CDR3aa: CASSLPSGGISTDTQYF
d_gene: -
v_gene: TRBV7-2
j_gene: TRBJ2-3
abundance: few

CDR3nt: TGTGCCAGCAGCCTACAGGGGCCCTACGAGCAGTACTTC
CDR3aa: CASSLQGPYEQYF
d_gene: TRBD1
v_gene: TRBV27
j_gene: TRBJ2-7
abundance: few

CDR3nt: TGTGCCAGCAGCTTGGTCGGTCAGCCCCAGCATTTT
CDR3aa: CASSLVGQPQHF
d_gene: -
v_gene: TRBV5-6
j_gene: TRBJ1-5
abundance: few

CDR3nt: TGTGCCAGCAGTTTAGATCTGAGCTCCTATAATTCACCCCTCCACTTT
CDR3aa: CASSLDLSSYNSPLHF
d_gene: -
v_gene: TRBV12-3/TRBV12-4
j_gene: TRBJ1-6
abundance: few

CDR3nt: TGTGCCAGCAGTCAGAACCGGTGGAATGAGCAGTTCTTC
CDR3aa: CASSQNRWNEQFF
d_gene: -
v_gene: TRBV12-3/TRBV12-4
j_gene: TRBJ2-1
abundance: -

CDR3nt: TGTGCCAGCAGCTTAAGGCCTGAAGCTTTCTTT
CDR3aa: CASSLRPEAFF
d_gene: -
v_gene: TRBV7-2
j_gene: TRBJ1-1
abundance: few

CDR3nt: TGTGCCATCAGTGATCCTTCCCCCTACGAGCAGTACTTC
CDR3aa: CAISDPSPYEQYF
d_gene: -
v_gene: TRBV10-3
j_gene: TRBJ2-7
abundance: many

CDR3nt: TGTGCCAGCATTTCTGCGGGTCGGTACGAGCAGTACTTC
CDR3aa: CASISAGRYEQYF
d_gene: -
v_gene: TRBV25-1
j_gene: TRBJ2-7
abundance: many

CDR3nt: TGTGCCAGCAGCTTTGGGTCGAACTCTGGAAACACCATATATTTT
CDR3aa: CASSFGSNSGNTIYF
d_gene: -
v_gene: TRBV5-5
j_gene: TRBJ1-3
abundance: -

CDR3nt: TGTGCCAGCAGCTCAGGGGGCGGAGATGAAAAACTGTTTTTT
CDR3aa: CASSSGGGDEKLFF
d_gene: TRBD1
v_gene: TRBV5-4
j_gene: TRBJ1-4
abundance: -

CDR3nt: TGTGCCAGCAGTGAGACAGGGGGTTCCTACGAGCAGTACTTC
CDR3aa: CASSETGGSYEQYF
d_gene: TRBD1
v_gene: TRBV2
j_gene: TRBJ2-7
abundance: -

CDR3nt: TGTGCCAGTAGTTCCCCCGCTTGGCCGGATTCACACTATGGCTACACCTTC
CDR3aa: CASSSPAWPDSHYGYTF
d_gene: -
v_gene: TRBV19
j_gene: TRBJ1-2
abundance: few

CDR3nt: TGCAGTGCTCTCAGCGGGGAGGGGGATGAAAAACTGTTTTTT
CDR3aa: CSALSGEGDEKLFF
d_gene: -
v_gene: TRBV20-1
j_gene: TRBJ1-4
abundance: few

CDR3nt: TGTGCCAGCAGCCGGACAGGGGTTAGCACAGATACGCAGTATTTT
CDR3aa: CASSRTGVSTDTQYF
d_gene: TRBD1
v_gene: TRBV28
j_gene: TRBJ2-3
abundance: few

CDR3nt: TGCAGTGCTAGAGATCTGATCATTTCTGGGGCCAACGTCCTGACTTTC
CDR3aa: CSARDLIISGANVLTF
d_gene: -
v_gene: TRBV20-1
j_gene: TRBJ2-6
abundance: -

CDR3nt: TGCGCCAGCAGCACTCCGGGACTAGCGGGAGGAGGCGGGGAGCTGTTTTTT
CDR3aa: CASSTPGLAGGGGELFF
d_gene: TRBD2
v_gene: TRBV5-1
j_gene: TRBJ2-2
abundance: few

CDR3nt: TGCAGCGTGACTAGCGGGAGCCTCCACGAGCAGTACTTC
CDR3aa: CSVTSGSLHEQYF
d_gene: TRBD2
v_gene: TRBV20-1
j_gene: TRBJ2-7
abundance: many

CDR3nt: TGTGCCAGCAGTTCTATAGCGGTAACCTACGAGCAGTACTTC
CDR3aa: CASSSIAVTYEQYF
d_gene: -
v_gene: TRBV6-2/TRBV6-3
j_gene: TRBJ2-7
abundance: few

CDR3nt: TGTGCCAGCAGTTTAATGGGACAGGGACCTACTGAAGCTTTCTTT
CDR3aa: CASSLMGQGPTEAFF
d_gene: TRBD1
v_gene: TRBV28
j_gene: TRBJ1-1
abundance: many

CDR3nt: TGTGCCAGCAGCAGAGCAGGGGACAACTATGGCTACACCTTC
CDR3aa: CASSRAGDNYGYTF
d_gene: -
v_gene: TRBV7-2
j_gene: TRBJ1-2
abundance: -

CDR3nt: TGTGCCAGCAGCTTAAAGCCGGCGGCCTACGAGCAGTACTTC
CDR3aa: CASSLKPAAYEQYF
d_gene: -
v_gene: TRBV7-2
j_gene: TRBJ2-7
abundance: -

CDR3nt: TGCGCCAGCAGTCCCCGGGTCGGGAATTCACCCCTCCACTTT
CDR3aa: CASSPRVGNSPLHF
d_gene: -
v_gene: TRBV23-1
j_gene: TRBJ1-6
abundance: few

CDR3nt: TGTGCCAGCAGCTTGTACGGAGTGGGAGGGACAGATACGCAGTATTTT
CDR3aa: CASSLYGVGGTDTQYF
d_gene: TRBD2
v_gene: TRBV11-2
j_gene: TRBJ2-3
abundance: few

CDR3nt: TGTGCCACCGGATCCGGGACAGAGAAGTACGAGCAGTACTTC
CDR3aa: CATGSGTEKYEQYF
d_gene: TRBD1
v_gene: TRBV25-1
j_gene: TRBJ2-7
abundance: many

CDR3nt: TGTGCCAGCAGCTACAGGGGGCGACGTTATGAAAAACTGTTTTTT
CDR3aa: CASSYRGRRYEKLFF
d_gene: TRBD1
v_gene: TRBV7-2
j_gene: TRBJ1-4
abundance: -

CDR3nt: TGTGCCAGCAGTCCGATCAATGAAGCTGGCTACGAGCAGTACTTC
CDR3aa: CASSPINEAGYEQYF
d_gene: -
v_gene: TRBV28
j_gene: TRBJ2-7
abundance: -

CDR3nt: TGTGCCAGCAGCTTAGTACAGGGGAATTCACCCCTCCACTTT
CDR3aa: CASSLVQGNSPLHF
d_gene: TRBD1
v_gene: TRBV7-2
j_gene: TRBJ1-6
abundance: few

CDR3nt: TGTGCCAGCAGCTTCGGCGGAGGGTCATACAATGAGCAGTTCTTC
CDR3aa: CASSFGGGSYNEQFF
d_gene: -
v_gene: TRBV7-9
j_gene: TRBJ2-1
abundance: -

CDR3nt: TGCAGCGCCGGAAGAGAGACCCAGTACTTC
CDR3aa: CSAGRETQYF
d_gene: -
v_gene: TRBV29-1
j_gene: TRBJ2-5
abundance: -

CDR3nt: TGCAGTGCTAGAGAAGGCAGGGAGGAACAGCCCCAGCATTTT
CDR3aa: CSAREGREEQPQHF
d_gene: -
v_gene: TRBV20-1
j_gene: TRBJ1-5
abundance: few

CDR3nt: TGTGCCAGCACCCTGACAGGGTTCGACGAGCAGTACTTC
CDR3aa: CASTLTGFDEQYF
d_gene: TRBD1
v_gene: TRBV6-2/TRBV6-3
j_gene: TRBJ2-7
abundance: many

CDR3nt: TGTGCCACCAGTGACCCGGGACAGGGGATCACCGGGGAGCTGTTTTTT
CDR3aa: CATSDPGQGITGELFF
d_gene: TRBD1
v_gene: TRBV24-1
j_gene: TRBJ2-2
abundance: -

CDR3nt: TGTGCCAGCAGTTCCCCCGGTGGGGGTAATGAAAAACTGTTTTTT
CDR3aa: CASSSPGGGNEKLFF
d_gene: -
v_gene: TRBV2
j_gene: TRBJ1-4
abundance: many

CDR3nt: TGTGCCAGTAGTATGGGACAGGGGGGATACGAGCAGTACTTC
CDR3aa: CASSMGQGGYEQYF
d_gene: TRBD1
v_gene: TRBV19
j_gene: TRBJ2-7
abundance: many

CDR3nt: TGTGCCAGCAGCTTGGGGGTCAGCAGGTTGGGCTCTGGAAACACCATATATTTT
CDR3aa: CASSLGVSRLGSGNTIYF
d_gene: -
v_gene: TRBV7-2
j_gene: TRBJ1-3
abundance: -

CDR3nt: TGCAGTGCTAGATATCAGGGGGCTTTATTCGACTCTGGGGCCAACGTCCTGACTTTC
CDR3aa: CSARYQGALFDSGANVLTF
d_gene: TRBD1
v_gene: TRBV20-1
j_gene: TRBJ2-6
abundance: few

CDR3nt: TGTGCCAGCTCGCCCGGGACAGGGGATAACTATGGCTACACCTTC
CDR3aa: CASSPGTGDNYGYTF
d_gene: TRBD1
v_gene: TRBV18
j_gene: TRBJ1-2
abundance: many

CDR3nt: TGCGCCAGCAGCTTATGGGCGGGGGCGAGCACAGATACGCAGTATTTT
CDR3aa: CASSLWAGASTDTQYF
d_gene: -
v_gene: TRBV5-1
j_gene: TRBJ2-3
abundance: -